This record looks at one T cell receptor beta chain sequence and its context. Trimming took off 4 bases at V and 3 bases at J, with 18 bases between the two ends. CDR3 length equals 16 residues. The V gene's germline CDR1 is LNHNV and CDR2 YYDKDF (reference sequence). This sample is part of a study of blood T cells in healthy people across ages. The second PCR ran roughly 6 to 11 cycles with a sample-barcoded 5' primer and J-beta primers. A single record per CDR3 protein comes from TCRdb applying MiXCR to the 5' RACE reads. The sample has hundreds of thousands of distinct CDR3 sequences, about 25% seen once. This same sample was also part of a study on T cells of mothers and their children.

The chain couples TRBV15 to TRBJ1-2; tentatively, D is TRBD1 (5 bases). The sequenced material came from blood. The TCR was taken from a boy aged 5-17 years in good health. This CDR3 reads CATSTRQTQVHYGYTF. The CDR3 region has the DNA TGTGCCACCAGCACAAGACAGACTCAGGTCCACTATGGCTACACCTTC.